The 22 T cell receptor beta chains in this list originate from one sample, sequenced in a study of T cell repertoires in cytomegalovirus infection (dated by TCRdb to about 2019). No antigens are known for them. Reads for this sample came from an Illumina HiSeq 1500. The public reads were reprocessed in TCRdb via fastp at Q25 and MiXCR, keeping in-frame beta chains. Each entry is one CDR3 protein sequence, shown with its most common DNA and genes. This sample comprises 100,000 to 150,000 distinct CDR3 sequences, approximately 24% of them detected only once. Of the sample, almost 35% falls within the top ten clones. The sequenced material came from PBMCs, sequenced either directly or after in vitro stimulation (not recorded which). The receptor source for this set is a human donor in good health (CMV status not recorded). Some clones in this sample may be carry-over from other donors' samples.

Concerning this clonotype: This sequence may be a read error, since a much larger clone differs from it by one base. V usage is TRBV7-4 and J usage is TRBJ1-5; no clear D. The germline V gene has CDR1 SGHVT and CDR2 SQSDAQ. This CDR3 has 13 amino acids. The CDR3 DNA reads TGTGCCAGCAGGTTAGACACAAATCAGCCCCAGCATTTT. Translated, it gives CASRLDTNQPQHF.

Many counts were recorded for this clonotype. The chain links TRBV6-1 to TRBJ2-3; no clear D. The germline V and J ends were trimmed by 6 bases and 0 bases, with 13 bases remaining between them. Germline V gives CDR1 MNHNS, CDR2 SASEGT. The CDR3 sequence is 15 residues long. The CDR3 region is CASRGETSSTDTQYF. CDR3 in DNA: TGTGCCAGCAGAGGAGAGACATCTAGCACAGATACGCAGTATTTT.

This clonotype has a handful of counts. This rearrangement joins TRBV5-1 to TRBJ2-7, with a tentative D call TRBD1 (6 bases). Per germline, CDR1 SGHRS and CDR2 YFSETQ. Trimming stripped 2 bases from V and 4 bases from J, with 7 bases between. This CDR3 comprises 12 residues. For the CDR3, the DNA is TGCGCCAGCAGCTTTCAGGGGTACGAGCAGTACTTC. Translation gives CASSFQGYEQYF.

V usage is TRBV11-2 and J usage is TRBJ1-1; 7 nucleotides align to TRBD1. Trimming took 5 bases from V and 0 from J; bases not matched to a gene: 9. The CDR3 is 16 amino acids. Germline V gene sequence: CDR1 SGHAT, CDR2 FQNNGV. The CDR3 loop is CASSPRTGGMNTEAFF. CDR3 DNA sequence: TGTGCCAGCAGCCCAAGGACAGGAGGAATGAACACTGAAGCTTTCTTT.

This clonotype appeared a few times. This chain uses TRBV12-3 or TRBV12-4 with TRBJ2-1, with a tentative D call TRBD2 (6 bases). CDR3 length equals 14 residues. V gave up 9 bases and J gave up 0 bases, with 12 bases separating them. DNA of the CDR3: TGTGCCAGTTTTAGCGGAAGCTCCTACAATGAGCAGTTCTTC. Protein product: CASFSGSSYNEQFF.

This clonotype appeared a few times. This sequence joins TRBV11-2 and TRBJ2-7; 9 positions agree with TRBD2. The V segment lost 4 bases and the J segment 3 bases; nucleotides outside the gene matches: 4. The germline CDR1 and CDR2 sequences are SGHAT and FQNNGV. This CDR3 has 14 amino acids. The CDR3 loop reads CASSSTTSGYEQYF. For the CDR3, the DNA is TGTGCCAGCAGCTCCACGACTAGCGGCTACGAGCAGTACTTC.

Remarks on this clonotype: A single base separates this from a much larger clone, so it may be a read error. V gene TRBV7-2 combines with J gene TRBJ2-3; 10 positions agree with TRBD2. CDR3 length: 15 residues. Germline lookup yields CDR1 SGHTA and CDR2 FQGNSA. The CDR3 sequence is CASSIASGRGDTQYF. The CDR3 nucleotides are TGTGCCAGCAGCATAGCTAGCGGGAGAGGGGATACGCAGTATTTT.

This clonotype occurred many times. The gene calls are TRBV6-2 or TRBV6-3 and TRBJ2-3; D unclear. With 4 bases removed from V and 2 bases from J, the gap between germline ends came to 13 bases. CDR1 MNHEY and CDR2 SVGEGT come from the germline V gene. CDR3 size: 15 residues. The CDR3, as DNA: TGTGCCAGCAGTTCCAGACCAATCCCCACAGATACGCAGTATTTT. Translated: CASSSRPIPTDTQYF.

This clonotype was seen a few times. The J gene is TRBJ1-2, the V gene TRBV2, with TRBD1 matching 8 bases. Germline V gene lookup returns CDR1 SNHLY and CDR2 FYNNEI. CDR3 size: 14 residues. V dropped 4 bases and J dropped 4; count of bases not matched to a gene: 5. CDR3 loop: CASSGTGRVYGYTF. In nucleotides, the CDR3 is TGTGCCAGCAGTGGGACAGGGAGGGTCTATGGCTACACCTTC.

This clonotype occurred a few times. The rearrangement links TRBV5-6 to TRBJ2-1, with D possibly being TRBD2 (5 bases). The CDR3 contains 15 residues. In germline, CDR1 is SGHDT, CDR2 YYEEEE. V was pared by 2 bases and J by 2 bases, with 11 bases between. CDR3 residues: CASSFRGVAYNEQFF. The CDR3 nucleotides are TGTGCCAGCAGCTTCCGGGGAGTTGCCTACAATGAGCAGTTCTTC.

The chain employs TRBV4-3 and TRBJ1-3; 9 positions match TRBD1. Germline loops: CDR1 LGHNA, CDR2 YSLEER. The CDR3 is 18 residues long. V gave up 3 bases and J gave up 8 bases; unmatched junction bases: 17. The CDR3 spells CASSHRIFGQGIIDTIYF. The CDR3, as DNA: TGCGCCAGCAGCCACAGGATTTTCGGACAGGGGATTATTGACACCATATATTTT.

This clonotype was seen only a few times. The V gene is TRBV6-6, the J gene TRBJ2-7, with D unresolved. This CDR3 contains 16 residues. Per the germline V gene, CDR1 is MNHNY and CDR2 is SVGAGI (reference sequence). V was pared by 0 bases and J by 0 bases, with 12 bases between. In DNA form, the CDR3 reads TGTGCCAGCAGTTACTCGGCGCCTGGAAGCTCCTACGAGCAGTACGTC. Amino acid sequence: CASSYSAPGSSYEQYV.

This chain joins TRBV19 and TRBJ2-3, with a weak D call TRBD1 (5 bases). The CDR3 contains 14 residues. The V gene's germline CDR1 is LNHDA and CDR2 SQIVND (reference sequence). The CDR3: CATVQGKSTDTQYF. For the CDR3, the DNA is TGTGCTACTGTCCAGGGAAAGAGCACAGATACGCAGTATTTT.

This clonotype has a count of ten or more. The rearrangement joins TRBV27 to TRBJ2-1; 10 nucleotides agree with TRBD2. Germline-derived CDR1 and CDR2 are MNHEY and SMNVEV (reference sequence). The CDR3 runs to 15 residues. Germline trimming cut 3 bases from V and 1 base from J; bases unmatched to any gene: 0. In DNA, the CDR3 is TGTGCCAGCAGTTTTAGCGGGAGGTCCTACAATGAGCAGTTCTTC. Amino acids: CASSFSGRSYNEQFF.

This clonotype was found a few times. The chain uses TRBV28 and TRBJ2-1; TRBD2 is a possible D gene (6 bases). CDR1 is MDHEN, CDR2 SYDVKM, per germline. The CDR3 spans 15 residues. The germline V and J ends were trimmed by 5 bases and 6 bases, with 17 bases remaining between them. CDR3 sequence (DNA): TGTGCCAGCAGTGTGGACTACCTATCCGGCAATGAGCAGTTCTTC. Translating gives CASSVDYLSGNEQFF.

This clonotype was seen at least ten times. Here the CDR3 reads CASSDFLPPYEQFF. CDR3 nucleotide sequence: TGTGCCAGCAGCGATTTCCTCCCCCCCTATGAGCAGTTCTTC. The chain joins TRBV7-2 to TRBJ2-1; D call uncertain. The CDR3 loop spans 14 amino acids. Germline V gene data show CDR1 as SGHTA and CDR2 as FQGNSA. V was cut by 5 bases and J by 8 bases, with 16 bases left in between.

This chain connects TRBV28 to TRBJ2-2; 11 bases are a match to TRBD2. CDR1 MDHEN and CDR2 SYDVKM come from the germline V gene. This CDR3 is 15 amino acids long. With V trimmed by 6 bases and J by 7 bases, 7 bases remained unmatched. The CDR3 region is CASRPSGGTGGELFF. The CDR3 DNA follows: TGTGCCAGCAGGCCTAGCGGGGGGACTGGCGGGGAGCTGTTTTTT. The full variable domain, its missing parts supplied by reference TRBV28 and TRBJ2-2, is DVKVTQSSRYLVKRTGEKVFLECVQDMDHENMFWYRQDPGLGLRLIYFSYDVKMKEKGDIPEGYSVSREKKERFSLILESASTNQTSMYLCASRPSGGTGGELFFGEGSRLTVL.

This sequence joins TRBV7-2 and TRBJ1-3; TRBD1 might be the D (6 bases). Deletions cut 2 bases from V and 0 bases from J, with 11 bases between. Germline V CDR1 and CDR2: SGHTA, FQGNSA. The CDR3 has 16 residues. CDR3 amino acids: CASSLLQGPSGNTIYF. The CDR3 DNA reads as TGTGCCAGCAGCTTATTACAGGGCCCCTCTGGAAACACCATATATTTT.

This clonotype turned up a few times. The chain combines TRBV4-1 with TRBJ1-4, with no clear D. The V gene lost 3 bases and the J gene lost 7 bases, with 15 bases spanning the gap. The CDR3 spans 15 residues. Per the germline V gene, CDR1 is MGHRA and CDR2 is YSYEKL. The DNA of the CDR3 is TGCGCCAGCAGCCACCCGTTAGGAGTGAGTGAAAAACTGTTTTTT. This translates into CASSHPLGVSEKLFF.

The gene calls are TRBV4-3 and TRBJ2-7; 7 bases align to TRBD2. Losses at the gene ends were 1 base for V and 4 bases for J; bases not matched to a gene: 16. CDR1 LGHNA and CDR2 YSLEER come from the germline V gene. The length of the CDR3 is 18 residues. CDR3 amino acids: CASSQGASIGGSGYEQYF. In DNA form, the CDR3 reads TGCGCCAGCAGCCAAGGCGCGTCCATTGGCGGGAGTGGGTACGAGCAGTACTTC.

The chain joins TRBV6-1 to TRBJ2-2; D tentatively reads TRBD1 or TRBD2 (5 bases each). Trimming removed 4 bases from V and 1 base from J, with 13 bases in between. The CDR3 is made up of 16 amino acids. In germline, CDR1 is MNHNS, CDR2 SASEGT. The CDR3 bases are TGTGCCAGCAGTGGGCCGGGACGGGAGAACACCGGGGAGCTGTTTTTT. This codes for CASSGPGRENTGELFF.

The chain joins TRBV10-3 to TRBJ2-4; D is uncertain. Trimming took off 0 bases at V and 5 bases at J, with 8 bases between the two ends. CDR1 and CDR2 (germline): ENHRY, SYGVKD. The CDR3 length is 14 residues. CDR3 amino acids: CAISESSSQNIQYF. CDR3 sequence (DNA): TGTGCCATCAGTGAGTCCAGTAGTCAAAACATTCAGTACTTC.